These 27 T cell receptor beta chains came from one sample sequenced in a study of T-cell reconstitution after alpha-beta-depleted transplantation in children. Unique molecular identifiers were built into the TCRbeta library. TCRdb re-derived calls from the PCR reads in MiXCR, one entry per CDR3 protein. Of 700,000 to 950,000 distinct CDR3 sequences in the sample, under 20% were seen once. Source: PBMCs, mostly from graft donor cells, taken 360 days after TCRalphabeta/CD19-depleted stem cell transplant. These receptors were taken from a male patient younger than 18 who had a stem cell transplant for acute lymphoblastic leukemia, so the T cells may come from the graft donor.

This clonotype was seen many times. The genes are TRBV4-1 and TRBJ1-1; D ambiguous. V lost 1 base and J 4 bases, leaving 7 bases between the germline ends. Germline values: CDR1 MGHRA, CDR2 YSYEKL. This CDR3 is built from 13 residues. CDR3 region: CASSQVISTEAFF. CDR3 nucleotides: TGCGCCAGCAGCCAAGTTATTAGCACTGAAGCTTTCTTT.

A few counts support this clonotype. V usage is TRBV10-3 and J usage is TRBJ2-7; 13 nucleotides align to TRBD2. Germline CDR1 reads ENHRY; CDR2 reads SYGVKD. The CDR3 is 15 amino acids. The ends lost 6 bases at V and 3 bases at J; junction bases unmatched: 5. CDR3 protein: CAISRGLAGFYEQYF. The CDR3 DNA reads TGTGCCATCAGCCGGGGACTAGCGGGATTCTACGAGCAGTACTTC.

This clonotype was recorded a few times. The chain uses TRBV20-1 and TRBJ2-7; 7 nucleotides match TRBD2. The V gene end was trimmed by 6 bases and the J gene end by 4 bases; junction bases not matched to a gene: 6. Germline loops: CDR1 DFQATT, CDR2 SNEGSKA (reference sequence). The CDR3 has 12 residues. The CDR3 DNA sequence: TGCAGTGCCCAAGCGGGAACGTACGAGCAGTACTTC. Protein: CSAQAGTYEQYF.

This chain links TRBV12-3 or TRBV12-4 with TRBJ2-3; D is unclear. This CDR3 has 13 residues. Trimming stripped 3 bases from V and 4 bases from J, with 8 bases between. The CDR3 bases are TGTGCCAGCAGTTTCTTCCCCTCAGATACGCAGTATTTT. Translating it yields CASSFFPSDTQYF.

This clonotype was picked up many times. The gene calls are TRBV7-8 and TRBJ1-1, with TRBD1 identical over 7 bases. Germline lookup yields CDR1 SGHVS and CDR2 FQNEAQ. J was trimmed by 1 base and V by 5 bases; bases with no gene match: 16. The CDR3 length is 18 residues. CDR3 sequence (DNA): TGTGCCAGCAGCAATATAGGGTGGGCAGGGGGGCCGAACACTGAAGCTTTCTTT. Translation gives CASSNIGWAGGPNTEAFF.

This clonotype has a handful of counts. The chain carries TRBV25-1 and TRBJ2-3; D unclear. V was cut by 6 bases and J by 0 bases, with 19 bases left in between. The CDR3 extends over 17 amino acids. Germline CDR1 and CDR2: MGHDK and SYGVNS. This CDR3 is CASRGSLWTSSTDTQYF. The CDR3 coding sequence is TGTGCCAGCAGGGGGTCCCTATGGACCTCTAGCACAGATACGCAGTATTTT.

This clonotype occurred a few times. The chain combines TRBV4-1 with TRBJ1-2, with D perhaps matching TRBD1 (5 bases). This CDR3 is built from 14 residues. The V gene lost 4 bases and the J gene lost 5 bases, with 14 bases spanning the gap. Germline CDR1 is MGHRA and CDR2 is YSYEKL. The CDR3 here is CASSPVRVRYGYTF. CDR3 DNA sequence: TGCGCCAGCAGCCCCGTCAGGGTGAGGTATGGCTACACCTTC.

The J gene is TRBJ2-3, the V gene TRBV28, with TRBD1 matching over 8 bases. Per the germline V gene, CDR1 is MDHEN and CDR2 is SYDVKM. CDR3 size: 15 residues. With V trimmed by 6 bases and J by 1 base, 6 bases remained unmatched. The CDR3: CASRTPGQGTDTQYF. DNA for the CDR3: TGTGCCAGCAGGACTCCGGGACAGGGCACAGATACGCAGTATTTT.

This clonotype was counted many times. The chain is built from TRBV20-1 and TRBJ1-2; 7 bases are a match to TRBD1. The CDR3 sequence is 13 residues long. V gave up 4 bases and J gave up 3 bases; unmatched junction bases: 5. CDR1 and CDR2 from the germline V gene are DFQATT and SNEGSKA (reference sequence). Here the CDR3 DNA reads TGCAGTGCTATACAGGGGTTAGACTATGGCTACACCTTC. Its translation: CSAIQGLDYGYTF.

The V call is TRBV2, the J call TRBJ2-1; 14 bases are shared with TRBD2. Germline assignment: CDR1 SNHLY and CDR2 FYNNEI. V lost 1 base and J lost 15; bases outside the gene matches: 8. The CDR3 contains 15 residues. The CDR3 DNA sequence: TGTGCCAGCAGTGAAGGGGGACTAGCGGGAGAATTGGGGTTCTTC. It codes for CASSEGGLAGELGFF. The whole variable domain, remainder taken from reference TRBV2 and TRBJ2-1, is EPEVTQTPSHQVTQMGQEVILRCVPISNHLYFYWYRQILGQKVEFLVSFYNNEISEKSEIFDDQFSVERPDGSNFTLKIRSTKLEDSAMYFCASSEGGLAGELGFFGPGTRLTVL.

The J gene is TRBJ1-4, the V gene TRBV6-5, with D unresolved. This CDR3 comprises 14 residues. Germline lookup yields CDR1 MNHEY and CDR2 SVGAGI. The V end was cut by 3 bases, the J end by 0 bases, with 5 bases between. Here the CDR3 reads CASSYIATNEKLFF. In DNA, the CDR3 is TGTGCCAGCAGTTATATAGCAACTAATGAAAAACTGTTTTTT.

This clonotype was counted a few times. This chain connects TRBV20-1 to TRBJ2-1, with 12 positions matching TRBD2. The CDR3 contains 20 residues. V was pared by 0 bases and J by 1 base, with 13 bases of the junction left unmatched. Germline values: CDR1 DFQATT, CDR2 SNEGSKA (reference sequence). The CDR3 loop reads CSARDWRLAGGLRSYNEQFF. The CDR3, as DNA: TGCAGTGCTAGAGATTGGAGGCTAGCGGGAGGGCTCCGGTCCTACAATGAGCAGTTCTTC.

This chain links TRBV9 with TRBJ2-3; no firm D call. Trimming shortened V by 0 bases and J by 2 bases, and 10 bases separated the two germline ends. Germline V lookup: CDR1 SGDLS, CDR2 YYNGEE. There are 15 residues in the CDR3. The CDR3 bases are TGTGCCAGCAGCGTAGCACCCCGCTTCACAGATACGCAGTATTTT. It codes for CASSVAPRFTDTQYF.

This clonotype was recorded a few times. The chain links TRBV11-1 to TRBJ2-6; perhaps TRBD1 as D (6 bases). Trimming left V 4 bases short and J 4 bases short, with 20 bases between. This CDR3 contains 18 residues. Germline CDR1 reads SGHAT; CDR2 reads FQDESV (reference sequence). This CDR3 is CASSSRRDTSAGANVLTF. The CDR3 coding sequence is TGTGCCAGCAGCTCTCGCCGGGACACCTCGGCGGGGGCCAACGTCCTGACTTTC.

This clonotype came up a few times. The rearrangement joins TRBV4-1 to TRBJ2-1, with 11 bases aligning to TRBD2. J lost 12 bases, V lost 0 bases, and 10 bases had no gene match. The CDR3 has 16 amino acids. CDR1 and CDR2 (germline): MGHRA, YSYEKL. The CDR3: CASSQDGLAGGFGQFF. The CDR3 region has the DNA TGCGCCAGCAGCCAAGATGGTCTAGCGGGAGGATTTGGGCAGTTCTTC.

There are a few counts of this clonotype. The chain has TRBV6-4 and TRBJ1-5; D might be TRBD1 (6 bases). In germline, CDR1 is MRHNA, CDR2 SNTAGT. This CDR3 comprises 18 residues. Trimming shortened V by 6 bases and J by 0 bases, and 21 bases separated the two germline ends. The CDR3 region has the DNA TGTGCCAGCAGCTCCAAGGGGGGGACGGCTTATAGCAATCAGCCCCAGCATTTT. Its protein product is CASSSKGGTAYSNQPQHF.

This clonotype was seen a handful of times. This chain uses TRBV4-1 with TRBJ2-7; 7 bases are a match to TRBD1. Germline-derived CDR1 and CDR2 are MGHRA and YSYEKL. This CDR3 is 15 amino acids long. Trimming took 4 bases from V and 5 from J; bases not matched to a gene: 11. CDR3 in amino acids: CASSLVKGAWDEQYF. For the CDR3, the DNA is TGCGCCAGCAGCCTCGTAAAGGGGGCATGGGACGAGCAGTACTTC.

This clonotype was detected ten times or more. The V and J genes are TRBV20-1 and TRBJ1-5; possible D gene TRBD1, 5 bases. Per the germline V gene, CDR1 is DFQATT and CDR2 is SNEGSKA (reference sequence). CDR3 size: 14 residues. The germline V and J ends were trimmed by 1 base and 2 bases, with 9 bases remaining between them. The CDR3, as DNA: TGCAGTGCTAGAGGGGGGAATGGCAATCAGCCCCAGCATTTT. Its protein is CSARGGNGNQPQHF.

This chain connects TRBV29-1 to TRBJ2-1; D may match TRBD1 or TRBD2 (7 bases each). The V end lost 1 base, the J end lost 8 bases, and 12 bases lay between the germline ends. Germline V CDR1 and CDR2: SQVTM, ANQGSEA. The CDR3 spans 13 residues. The CDR3 nucleotides are TGCAGCGTTGAAGGGCCAGGGGGGGATGAGCAGTTCTTC. This translates into CSVEGPGGDEQFF.

This clonotype has ten or more counts. The genes are TRBV12-3 or TRBV12-4 and TRBJ2-7, with TRBD2 identical over 11 bases. This CDR3 has 13 residues. With 10 bases clipped from V and 7 bases from J, the junction kept 9 bases outside the gene matches. CDR3 amino acids: CATGTSGSREQYF. The CDR3 DNA reads as TGTGCCACCGGGACTAGCGGTTCTCGAGAGCAGTACTTC.

In this sample, this clonotype turned up a few times. The chain recombines TRBV5-1 with TRBJ1-1; TRBD1 matches at 7 bases. V lost 5 bases to trimming and J lost 1 base; unmatched junction nucleotides: 14. Germline CDR1 SGHRS, CDR2 YFSETQ. The length of the CDR3 is 17 residues. The CDR3 region is CASSPILQGRRNTEAFF. Here the CDR3 DNA reads TGCGCCAGCAGTCCGATCTTACAGGGGAGGCGGAACACTGAAGCTTTCTTT. Based on the CDR3 plus reference TRBV5-1 and TRBJ1-1, the full variable domain is KAGVTQTPRYLIKTRGQQVTLSCSPISGHRSVSWYQQTPGQGLQFLFEYFSETQRNKGNFPGRFSGRQFSNSRSEMNVSTLELGDSALYLCASSPILQGRRNTEAFFGQGTRLTVV.

This clonotype was seen at least ten times. This rearrangement joins TRBV12-3 or TRBV12-4 to TRBJ2-5; 9 bases line up with TRBD1. This CDR3 contains 13 residues. J gave up 6 bases and V 6 bases, and 5 bases lay outside the gene matches. The CDR3: CASRGTGKKTQYF. The CDR3 nucleotides are TGTGCCAGCAGGGGGACAGGGAAGAAGACCCAGTACTTC.

This clonotype has a count of ten or more. The V gene is TRBV20-1, the J gene TRBJ2-4; 11 nucleotides align to TRBD2. The V and J ends lost 6 bases and 3 bases, in that order; junction bases with no gene match: 7. The CDR3 contains 15 residues. The germline CDR1 and CDR2 sequences are DFQATT and SNEGSKA (reference sequence). The CDR3 loop is CSAKTSGNVKNIQYF. Here the CDR3 DNA reads TGCAGTGCCAAGACTAGCGGGAACGTCAAAAACATTCAGTACTTC.

V and J are TRBV29-1 and TRBJ1-4, with D perhaps TRBD1 (5 bases). In germline, CDR1 is SQVTM, CDR2 ANQGSEA. The CDR3 totals 12 residues. Trimming removed 7 bases from V and 0 bases from J, with 6 bases in between. The CDR3 protein is CSATATNEKLFF. The DNA for the CDR3 is TGCAGCGCGACAGCAACTAATGAAAAACTGTTTTTT.

A few counts support this clonotype. The V call is TRBV7-6, the J call TRBJ1-1, with D perhaps matching TRBD1 (6 bases). CDR1 is SGHVS, CDR2 FNYEAQ, per germline. The CDR3 totals 14 residues. Trimming left V 0 bases short and J 8 bases short, with 13 bases between. CDR3 sequence (DNA): TGTGCCAGCAGCTTAGCGGGGGGGCAGGAGGAAGCTTTCTTT. It codes for CASSLAGGQEEAFF.

The chain carries TRBV29-1 and TRBJ2-7, with D perhaps matching TRBD1 (6 bases). CDR3 length: 14 amino acids. The V and J ends lost 0 bases and 0 bases respectively, with 9 bases between them. The germline CDR1 and CDR2 sequences are SQVTM and ANQGSEA. The DNA for the CDR3 is TGCAGCGTTGAAGAGCAGACAGGCTCCTACGAGCAGTACTTC. It translates to CSVEEQTGSYEQYF.

This clonotype was seen many times. The chain's CDR3 is CSARAPAGNTIYF. DNA for the CDR3: TGCAGTGCTAGAGCTCCTGCTGGAAACACCATATATTTT. The chain is built from TRBV20-1 and TRBJ1-3, with no clear D. With 1 base removed from V and 2 bases from J, the gap between germline ends came to 6 bases. Germline CDR1 DFQATT, CDR2 SNEGSKA (reference sequence). This CDR3 region has 13 residues.